The T cell receptor beta chain under discussion was sequenced for a study of regulatory T cells in long-lasting Graves disease (dated by TCRdb to the early 2020s). About the full investigation: To count as having persistent Graves' disease, a patient had to have received antithyroid drug treatment for over 5 years with TSH receptor autoantibodies remaining persistently positive. Peripheral blood TCR sequencing and RNA sequencing compared persistent Graves' disease patients with newly diagnosed Graves' disease patients. The study was conducted in China and was registered as a clinical trial. A total of some 33 samples were covered by TCR sequencing, comprising 13 persistent and around 20 newly diagnosed Graves' disease patients. Antithyroid drugs had been taken for approximately 9.5 years on average by persistent Graves' disease patients in the clinical cohort.

The library was obtained by multiplex PCR. The listed sequencing device is Illumina HiSeq 4000. TCR beta libraries were built with iRepertoire HTBI primers and Arm-PCR amplification of CDR3 regions. PCR products were gel purified before sequencing. In the source study's methods: A total of fewer than 70 TRBV and some 15 TRBJ segments were identified across samples and were used for gene usage analysis of CDR3 amino acid clonotypes. COPE and FqMerger were used to merge the filtered high-quality paired reads into contigs. BLAST was used to align contigs to the IMGT TRBV, TRBD and TRBJ reference genes, and CDR3 was defined following IMGT. Any clonotype with a frequency above 0.1% was classified as a highly expanded clone. Shannon entropy served as the measure of repertoire diversity, while the Gini coefficient captured V-J evenness. A clonotype was considered public if more than one individual shared it. Starting from the raw public reads, TCRdb applied fastp trimming at Q25, assembled clones with MiXCR and retained in-frame beta chains. Each CDR3 protein gets just one entry, which takes the most common genes and DNA from the rows behind it. The V and J calls were not made by the authors but by TCRdb's processing. This sample gives roughly 700,000 distinct CDR3 sequences in total; 25% to 35% of them show up just once. The biggest ten clones account for about two fifths of the sample.

Reading the label with the study, this specimen's time point is: persistent/refractory GD, antithyroid drugs over 5 years with positive TRAb. For both TCR sequencing and RNA sequencing, RNA was extracted from PBMCs using TRIzol. Graves' disease was diagnosed according to American Thyroid Association guidelines. The patients came from an endocrinology department in Xi'an, China. Each patient gave about 8.1 milliliters of peripheral blood, collected in an EDTA anticoagulant tube. Ficoll Paque Plus density gradient separation was used to isolate PBMCs, and no further T cell sorting was performed. An Agilent 2100 Bioanalyzer and agarose gel were used to assess RNA quality, and a NanoDrop 2000 was used to measure RNA concentration. The full study reports these points: Sequencing and analysis were restricted to the TCR beta chain. Compared with newly diagnosed patients, persistent Graves' disease patients had lower TCR Shannon entropy and fewer highly expanded clones, which suggests clonal expansion. More public clonotypes were shared among persistent patients (more than 2,500) than among newly diagnosed patients (more than 950). TRBV28, TRBJ1-2 and TRBJ2-5 were preferentially used in persistent disease, while TRBV20-1 and TRBJ2-1 were favored in newly diagnosed disease. The authors acknowledged the small sample size as a limitation that may reduce accuracy. Peripheral blood alone was examined, since thyroid tissue, which constituted the primary lesion, could not be accessed.

This clonotype was detected ten times or more. Its antigen remains undetermined. One base away there is no much larger clone; base qualities are not given. Relative to germline, V is 4 bases shorter and J is 2 bases shorter, with 8 bases between their ends. The CDR3, cysteine through phenylalanine, is 13 amino acids long. Only the CDR3 region is kept as DNA, spanning 39 bases read in frame from base 1. From a lookup of the germline V gene (reference sequence), CDR1 and CDR2 are DFQATT and SNEGSKA. Sequencing used peripheral blood mononuclear cells (PBMCs), obtained when the disease was refractory, from a patient treated with antithyroid drugs. The sequence came from a female donor with Graves disease. The chain is assembled from TRBV20-1 and TRBJ1-4, and perhaps TRBD1 as D gene, on 5 matching bases. In nucleotides, the sequence is TGCAGTGCTACAGGGAGCACTAATGAAAAACTGTTTTTT. Translation gives CSATGSTNEKLFF.